This TCR beta chain was observed in a study of persistence of HIV-infected CD4 T cells. Study-level results: Antigen-responding cells were enriched for degenerate expanded CDR3beta sequences. The rare CMV-responding cells with HIV-1 proviruses were not separately TCR-sequenced.

On this clone itself: Its specificity is not known.

This was the immunoSEQ version 4 assay in survey mode. Template was genomic DNA at 8 to 10 ng/uL, with up to roughly 1 ug used per sample. TCRdb's table, derived via immunoSEQ multiplex PCR, lists solely in-frame clones and lacks some. The sample lists just over 40,000 clones; roughly 74% were seen once. The CDR3 has 12 amino acids. Deletions cut 4 bases from V and 1 base from J, with 7 bases between. Germline V gene data show CDR1 as SQVTM and CDR2 as ANQGSEA. Cells were stimulated with overlapping HIV-1 Gag 15-mer peptides. Memory cells lacking CD40L and CD69 with high CD45RO were sorted. PBMCs were depleted of CD8+ T cells before stimulation.

The source was CD4+ T cells sorted from PBMCs after roughly 17-hour stimulation, collected from a patient who received antiretroviral therapy. This receptor was identified in an adult man with HIV who was CMV-seropositive. The rearrangement joins TRBV29-1 to TRBJ1-1; possibly TRBD1 for D (6 bases). The CDR3 DNA follows: TGCAGCGTTGGGACAGCGAACACTGAAGCTTTCTTT. Amino acid sequence: CSVGTANTEAFF.